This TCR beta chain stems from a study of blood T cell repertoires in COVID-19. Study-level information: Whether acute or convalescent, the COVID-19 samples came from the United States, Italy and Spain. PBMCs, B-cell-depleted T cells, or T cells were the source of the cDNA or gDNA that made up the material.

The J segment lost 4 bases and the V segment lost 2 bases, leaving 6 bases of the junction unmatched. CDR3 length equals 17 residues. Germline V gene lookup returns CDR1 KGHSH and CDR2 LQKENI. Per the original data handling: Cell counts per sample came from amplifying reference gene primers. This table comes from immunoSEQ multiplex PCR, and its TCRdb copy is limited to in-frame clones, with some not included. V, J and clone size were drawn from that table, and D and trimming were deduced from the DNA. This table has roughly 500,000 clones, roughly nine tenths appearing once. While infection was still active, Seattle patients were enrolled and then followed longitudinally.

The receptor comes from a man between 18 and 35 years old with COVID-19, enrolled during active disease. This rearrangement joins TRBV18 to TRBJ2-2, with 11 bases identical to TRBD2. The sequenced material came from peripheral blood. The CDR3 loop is CASSPTGLAGVTGELFF. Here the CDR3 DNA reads TGTGCCAGCTCACCAACTGGACTAGCGGGCGTCACCGGGGAGCTGTTTTTT.